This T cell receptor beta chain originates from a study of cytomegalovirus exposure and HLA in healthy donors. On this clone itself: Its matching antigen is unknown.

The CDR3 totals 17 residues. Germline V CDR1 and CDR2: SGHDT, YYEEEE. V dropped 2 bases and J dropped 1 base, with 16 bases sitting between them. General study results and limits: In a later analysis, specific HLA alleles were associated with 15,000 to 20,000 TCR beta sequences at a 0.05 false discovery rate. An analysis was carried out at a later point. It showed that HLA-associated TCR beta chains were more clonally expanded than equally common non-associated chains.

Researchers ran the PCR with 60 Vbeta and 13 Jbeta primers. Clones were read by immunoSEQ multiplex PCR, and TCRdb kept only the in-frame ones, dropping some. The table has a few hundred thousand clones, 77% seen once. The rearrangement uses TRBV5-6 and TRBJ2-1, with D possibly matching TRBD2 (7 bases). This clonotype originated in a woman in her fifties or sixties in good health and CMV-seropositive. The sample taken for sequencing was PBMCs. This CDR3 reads CASSFLSRGASYNEQFF. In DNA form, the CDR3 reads TGTGCCAGCAGCTTTCTGTCACGGGGGGCTTCCTACAATGAGCAGTTCTTC.